These T cell receptor beta chains were read from a single sample in a study of T cell repertoires in cytomegalovirus infection. These receptors' antigens are unknown. TCRdb re-derived calls from the reads in MiXCR, one entry per CDR3 protein. The sample lists some 590,000 distinct CDR3 sequences, about 40% occurring once. Sequences were derived from cultured PBMCs, sampled from culture after CMV antigen stimulation. The receptors stem from a human donor in good health (CMV status not recorded). Some clones in this sample may be carry-over from other donors' samples. The conserved cysteine and the conserved F or W are not part of the CDR3 here. Some rows mark clone size as missing; the rest say once, few, many or name a class of expanded clone.

>TRBJ2-3|TRBV5-1|NA
ASSFDRGRTDTQY
>TRBJ1-5|TRBV28|few
ASRPGHRPQH
>TRBJ2-7|TRBV7-3|few
ASSSVSNPYEQY
>TRBJ1-4|TRBV7-8|few
ASTNRGTANEKLF
>TRBJ2-3|TRBV7-2|many
ASSLRGVKSTDTQY
>TRBJ2-3|TRBV11-2|NA
ASSPKARRDPRDTQY
>TRBJ2-5|TRBV28|NA
ASSLSLGTSGEGGTQY
>TRBJ1-5|TRBV6-6|few
ASREGGRHQPQH
>TRBJ1-1|TRBV4-2|few
ASGGGGMDTEAF
>TRBJ1-5|TRBV7-2|few
ASSLDRTGRQPQH
>TRBJ1-5|TRBV19|NA
ASSSSTGSSYSNQPQH
>TRBJ2-1|TRBV11-3|NA
ASSPTGTYNEQF
>TRBJ2-3|TRBV12-3/TRBV12-4|once
ASSSIAEVDTDTQY
>TRBJ1-1|TRBV5-4|NA
ASSPPGKRGTEAF
>TRBJ1-5|TRBV2|few
ASRRGQGNNQPQH
>TRBJ2-1|TRBV6-8|NA
ASFTPNNEQF
>TRBJ1-2|TRBV7-2|few
ASSLAGTKSYGYT
>TRBJ1-4|TRBV28|once
TSSRYSPTNEKLF
>TRBJ1-5|TRBV6-1|NA
ASSETGPGPQH
>TRBJ2-7|TRBV7-6|few
ASSPGTGGSYEQY
>TRBJ2-5|TRBV12-3/TRBV12-4|NA
ASSFGLAGRETQY
>TRBJ2-1|TRBV7-6|NA
ASSWFGRSFWNEQF
>TRBJ2-2|TRBV7-2|NA
ASSLIGGLREAGELF
>TRBJ2-1|TRBV4-1|few
ASSQVPGYNEQF
>TRBJ1-6|TRBV19|few
ASTPRGESGSPLH
>TRBJ1-1|TRBV7-8|NA
ASSLARLASNTEAF
>TRBJ1-5|TRBV6-2/TRBV6-3|NA
ASTDSDQPQH
>TRBJ2-7|TRBV4-1|NA
ASSQLQGGSYEQY
>TRBJ1-3|TRBV27|NA
ASRTRTGENTIY
>TRBJ2-3|TRBV5-4|few
ASSEGTSGVTDTQY
>TRBJ2-5|TRBV20-1|NA
SARPKRGGRETQY
>TRBJ1-4|TRBV20-1|NA
SARLGANEKLF
>TRBJ1-1|TRBV6-6|NA
ASSSGKPF
>TRBJ1-5|TRBV19|NA
ASSIRGLQPQH
>TRBJ2-5|TRBV27|NA
ASSKWGDEQTQY
>TRBJ2-1|TRBV12-3/TRBV12-4|NA
ASTSPDVYLEQF
>TRBJ2-1|TRBV20-1|few
SAQTGTAYNEQF
>TRBJ2-1|TRBV7-9|NA
ASSFLGLPSYNEQF
>TRBJ1-6|TRBV11-2|NA
ASSLVPDRDNSPLH
>TRBJ2-3|TRBV7-2|few
ASSHSSGGEWGTDTQY
>TRBJ2-3|TRBV28|NA
ASSHGGPSGADTQY
>TRBJ1-2|TRBV7-2|many
ASSTPARYWGYT
>TRBJ2-5|TRBV7-9|NA
ASSQGTAQETQY
>TRBJ1-2|TRBV7-2|NA
ASSLNGPNYGYT
>TRBJ1-5|TRBV7-2|NA
ASNSGSNQPQH
>TRBJ1-5|TRBV7-2|many
ASSFQGGGNQPQH
>TRBJ1-1|TRBV6-1|few
ASSEYRTGAEAF
>TRBJ2-1|TRBV7-2|few
ASSPRRGLRVNEQF
>TRBJ2-1|TRBV30|NA
AWTGGLEGEQF
>TRBJ2-5|TRBV9|NA
ASSVASGQAYQETQY
>TRBJ2-5|TRBV18|NA
ASSPFDPDQETQY
>TRBJ1-2|TRBV7-8|NA
ASSFPGSNGYT
>TRBJ1-1|TRBV19|few
ASRGPTEAF
>TRBJ1-1|TRBV7-2|many
ASSLGGNEAF